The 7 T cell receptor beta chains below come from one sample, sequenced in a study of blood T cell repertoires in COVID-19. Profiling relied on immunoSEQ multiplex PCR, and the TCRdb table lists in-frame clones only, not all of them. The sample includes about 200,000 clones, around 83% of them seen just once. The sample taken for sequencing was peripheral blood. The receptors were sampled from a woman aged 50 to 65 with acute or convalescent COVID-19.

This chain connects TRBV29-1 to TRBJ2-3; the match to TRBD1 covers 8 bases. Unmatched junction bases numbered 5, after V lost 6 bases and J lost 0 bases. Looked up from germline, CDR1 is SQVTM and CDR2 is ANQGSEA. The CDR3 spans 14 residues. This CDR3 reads CSVTGVASTDTQYF. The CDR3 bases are TGCAGCGTGACAGGGGTCGCCAGCACAGATACGCAGTATTTT.

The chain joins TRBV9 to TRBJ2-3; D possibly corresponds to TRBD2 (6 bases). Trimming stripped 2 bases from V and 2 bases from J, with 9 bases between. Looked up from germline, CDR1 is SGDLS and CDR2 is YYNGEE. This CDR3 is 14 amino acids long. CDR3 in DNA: TGTGCCAGCAGCGTGGAGGGGTACACAGATACGCAGTATTTT. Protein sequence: CASSVEGYTDTQYF. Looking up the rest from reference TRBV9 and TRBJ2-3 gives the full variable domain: DSGVTQTPKHLITATGQRVTLRCSPRSGDLSVYWYQQSLDQGLQFLIQYYNGEERAKGNILERFSAQQFPDLHSELNLSSLELGDSALYFCASSVEGYTDTQYFGPGTRLTVL.

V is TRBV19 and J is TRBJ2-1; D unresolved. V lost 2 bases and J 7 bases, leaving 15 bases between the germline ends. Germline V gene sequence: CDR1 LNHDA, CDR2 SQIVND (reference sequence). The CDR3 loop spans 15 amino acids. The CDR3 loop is CASSISETVWNEQFF. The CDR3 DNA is TGTGCCAGTAGTATATCGGAGACCGTCTGGAATGAGCAGTTCTTC.

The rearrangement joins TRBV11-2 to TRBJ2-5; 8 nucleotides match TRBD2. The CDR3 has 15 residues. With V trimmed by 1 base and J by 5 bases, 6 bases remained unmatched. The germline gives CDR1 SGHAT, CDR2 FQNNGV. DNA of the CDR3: TGTGCCAGCAGCTTAGCCCAAGCGGGAGTCGAGACCCAGTACTTC. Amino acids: CASSLAQAGVETQYF.

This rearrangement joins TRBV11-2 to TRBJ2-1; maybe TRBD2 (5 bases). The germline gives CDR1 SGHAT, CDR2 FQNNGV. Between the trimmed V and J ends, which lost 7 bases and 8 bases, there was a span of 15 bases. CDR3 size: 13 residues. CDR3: CASTILEGYEQFF. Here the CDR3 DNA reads TGTGCCAGCACCATATTAGAGGGTTATGAGCAGTTCTTC. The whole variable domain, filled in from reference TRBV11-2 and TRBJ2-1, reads EAGVAQSPRYKIIEKRQSVAFWCNPISGHATLYWYQQILGQGPKLLIQFQNNGVVDDSQLPKDRFSAERLKGVDSTLKIQPAKLEDSAVYLCASTILEGYEQFFGPGTRLTVL.

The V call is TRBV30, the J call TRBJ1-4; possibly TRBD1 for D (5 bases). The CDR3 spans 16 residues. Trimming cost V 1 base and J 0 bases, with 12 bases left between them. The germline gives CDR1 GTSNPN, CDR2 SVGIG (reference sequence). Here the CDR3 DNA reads TGTGCCTGGAGTGACACGGGGGGGTCAACTAATGAAAAACTGTTTTTT. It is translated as CAWSDTGGSTNEKLFF.

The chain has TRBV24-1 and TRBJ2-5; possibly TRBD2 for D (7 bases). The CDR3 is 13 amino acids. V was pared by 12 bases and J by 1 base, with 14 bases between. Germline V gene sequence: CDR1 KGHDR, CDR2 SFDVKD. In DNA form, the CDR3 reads TGTGCCGCGGGGGCGGGAGCCCAAGAGACCCAGTACTTC. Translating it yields CAAGAGAQETQYF.